The present T cell receptor beta chain was sequenced within a study of T cells in Graves' hyperthyroidism and ophthalmopathy. Concerning this clonotype itself: One base away lies a much larger clone, so this may be a sequencing read error.

Using RNA transcripts as the source, TCR beta CDR3 regions were amplified. Using the HTBI primer set, a first-round RT-PCR was run on the TCR CDR3. TCRdb independently ran MiXCR on the multiplex PCR reads; one entry per CDR3 protein. The data hold under 400,000 distinct CDR3 sequences, with roughly 18% observed a single time. The ends lost 8 bases at V and 4 bases at J; junction bases unmatched: 16. This CDR3 is 16 amino acids long. Germline CDR1 MNHNS, CDR2 SASEGT. Uncontrolled infection, other autoimmune disease, pregnancy or lactation excluded patients. The rearrangement links TRBV6-1 to TRBJ1-2; 7 bases fit TRBD1. Sequenced input: blood. The sequence came from a woman aged 50 to 65 with Graves' hyperthyroidism. CDR3 protein: CASVVVRGRMGYGYTF. DNA for the CDR3: TGTGCCAGCGTGGTCGTGAGGGGGCGAATGGGCTATGGCTACACCTTC.